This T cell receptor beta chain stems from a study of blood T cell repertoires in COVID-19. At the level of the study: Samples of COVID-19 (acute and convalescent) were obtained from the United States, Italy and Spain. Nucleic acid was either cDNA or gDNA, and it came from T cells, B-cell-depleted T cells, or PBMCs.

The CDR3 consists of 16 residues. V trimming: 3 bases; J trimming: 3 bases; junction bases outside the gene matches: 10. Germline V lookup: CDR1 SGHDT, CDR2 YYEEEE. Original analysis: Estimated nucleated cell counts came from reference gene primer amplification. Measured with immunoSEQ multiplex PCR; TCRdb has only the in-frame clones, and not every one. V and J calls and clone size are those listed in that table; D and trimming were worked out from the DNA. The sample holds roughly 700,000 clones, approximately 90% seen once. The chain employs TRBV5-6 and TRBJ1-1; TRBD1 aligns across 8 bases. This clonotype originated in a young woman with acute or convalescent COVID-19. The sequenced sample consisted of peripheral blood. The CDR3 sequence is CASSSATGGGYTEAFF. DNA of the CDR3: TGTGCCAGCAGCTCAGCTACAGGGGGAGGTTACACTGAAGCTTTCTTT.